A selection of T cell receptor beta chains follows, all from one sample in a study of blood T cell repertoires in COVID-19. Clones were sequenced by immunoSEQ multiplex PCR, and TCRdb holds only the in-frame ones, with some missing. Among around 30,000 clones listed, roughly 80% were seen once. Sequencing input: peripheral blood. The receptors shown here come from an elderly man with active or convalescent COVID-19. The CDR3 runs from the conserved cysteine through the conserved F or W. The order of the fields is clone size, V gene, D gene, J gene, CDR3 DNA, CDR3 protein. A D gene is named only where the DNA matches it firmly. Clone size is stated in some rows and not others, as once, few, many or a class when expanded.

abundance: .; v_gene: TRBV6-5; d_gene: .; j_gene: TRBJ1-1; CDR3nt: TGTGCCAGTTCGGGGCGGGGCACTGAAGCTTTCTTT; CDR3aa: CASSGRGTEAFF
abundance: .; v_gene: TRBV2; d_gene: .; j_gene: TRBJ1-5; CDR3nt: TGTGCCAGCCAGACCAGGGAAGGGTATCAGCCCCAGCATTTT; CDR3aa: CASQTREGYQPQHF
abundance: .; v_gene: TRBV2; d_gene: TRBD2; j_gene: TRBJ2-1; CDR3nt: TGTGCCAGCAGTAACTATGGACTAGCGGGAAGCAATGAGCAGTTCTTC; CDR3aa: CASSNYGLAGSNEQFF
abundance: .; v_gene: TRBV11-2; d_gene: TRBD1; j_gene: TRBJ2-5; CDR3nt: TGTGCCAGCAGCTCCGGGTCATCGCAGGGGGAAGAGACCCAGTACTTC; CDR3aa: CASSSGSSQGEETQYF
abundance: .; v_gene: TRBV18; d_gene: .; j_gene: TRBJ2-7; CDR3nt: TGTGCCAGCTCACTCAATCGGAGGGAAGGGTCCTACGAGCAGTACTTC; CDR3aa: CASSLNRREGSYEQYF
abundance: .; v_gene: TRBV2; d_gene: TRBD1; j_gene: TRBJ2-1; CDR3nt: TGTGCCAGCAGAATCGGACAGGGCAATGAGCAGTTCTTC; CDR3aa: CASRIGQGNEQFF
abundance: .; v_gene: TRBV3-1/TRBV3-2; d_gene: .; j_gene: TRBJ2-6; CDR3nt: TGTGCCAGCAGCCATCAGGGTTCTTTTGGGGCCAACGTCCTGACTTTC; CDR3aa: CASSHQGSFGANVLTF
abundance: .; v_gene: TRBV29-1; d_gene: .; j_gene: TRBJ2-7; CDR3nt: TGCAGCGTCGAGGCGAATTCCTACGAGCAGTACTTC; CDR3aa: CSVEANSYEQYF
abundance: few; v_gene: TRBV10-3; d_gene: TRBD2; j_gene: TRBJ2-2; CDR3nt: TGTGCCATCAGAGGGACTAGCGGGAGAGCCGGGGAGCTGTTTTTT; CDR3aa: CAIRGTSGRAGELFF
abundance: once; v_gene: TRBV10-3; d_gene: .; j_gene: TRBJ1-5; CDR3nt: TGTGCCATCAGTCCAGACGGTGGAGCAAATCAGCCCCAGCATTTT; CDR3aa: CAISPDGGANQPQHF
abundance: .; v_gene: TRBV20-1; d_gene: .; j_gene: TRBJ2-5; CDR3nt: TGCAGTGCTAGTCCCTCGGGAGAAGAGACCCAGTACTTC; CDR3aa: CSASPSGEETQYF
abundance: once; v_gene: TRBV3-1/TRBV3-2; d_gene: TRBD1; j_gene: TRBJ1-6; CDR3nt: TGTGCCAGCAGCCTTCGGGACAGGGAGGATTCACCCCTCCACTTT; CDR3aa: CASSLRDREDSPLHF
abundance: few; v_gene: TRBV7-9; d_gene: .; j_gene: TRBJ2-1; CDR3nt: TGTGCCAGCAGCGTCTACGCGCAGGGGAACAATGAGCAGTTCTTC; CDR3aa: CASSVYAQGNNEQFF
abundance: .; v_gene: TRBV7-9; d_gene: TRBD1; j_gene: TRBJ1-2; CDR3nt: TGTGCCAGCAGCTTTTTGGACAGGGACTATGGCTACACCTTC; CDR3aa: CASSFLDRDYGYTF
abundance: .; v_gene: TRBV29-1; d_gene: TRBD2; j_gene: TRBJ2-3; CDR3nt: TGCAGCGTCTTGGGACTAGCGGGAGTTACAGATACGCAGTATTTT; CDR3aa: CSVLGLAGVTDTQYF
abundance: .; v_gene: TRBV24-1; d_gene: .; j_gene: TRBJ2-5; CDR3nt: TGTGCCACCAGTGATTTGCGACAGGATCCCCAAGAGACCCAGTACTTC; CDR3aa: CATSDLRQDPQETQYF
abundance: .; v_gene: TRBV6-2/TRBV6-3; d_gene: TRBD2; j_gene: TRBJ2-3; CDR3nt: TGTGCCAGCAGTCAGGCTAGCGGGACAGGCACAGATACGCAGTATTTT; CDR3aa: CASSQASGTGTDTQYF
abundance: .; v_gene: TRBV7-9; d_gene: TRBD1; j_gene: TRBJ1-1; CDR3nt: TGTGCCAGCAGCACACAGAACACAGGGGTCCCTGAAGCTTTCTTT; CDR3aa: CASSTQNTGVPEAFF
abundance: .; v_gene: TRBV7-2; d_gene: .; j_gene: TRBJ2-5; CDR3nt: TGTGCCAGCAGCCCAGTCAGGAGGGGCCGGCAAGAGACCCAGTACTTC; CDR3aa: CASSPVRRGRQETQYF
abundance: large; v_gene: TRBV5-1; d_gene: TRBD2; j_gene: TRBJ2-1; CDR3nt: TGCGCCAGCACGCTAGCGGGAAACAATGAGCAGTTCTTC; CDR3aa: CASTLAGNNEQFF
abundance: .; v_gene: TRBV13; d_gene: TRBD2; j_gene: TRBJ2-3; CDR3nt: TGTGCCAGCAGCCCGCGGACTAGCGGGACTGAGGGTACGCAGTATTTT; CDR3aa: CASSPRTSGTEGTQYF
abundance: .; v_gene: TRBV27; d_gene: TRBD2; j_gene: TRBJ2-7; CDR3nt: TGTGCCAGCAGATCCGAGGGACTAGCGGGATACGAGCAGTACTTC; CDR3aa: CASRSEGLAGYEQYF
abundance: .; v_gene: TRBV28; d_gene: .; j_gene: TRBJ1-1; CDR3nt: TGTGCCAGCAGTTTCTCGGGACTTGAAGCTTTCTTT; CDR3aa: CASSFSGLEAFF
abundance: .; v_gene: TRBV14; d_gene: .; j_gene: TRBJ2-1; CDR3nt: TGTGCCAGCAGCCAAGCGGGACTGGGCACGCATGAGCAGTTCTTC; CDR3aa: CASSQAGLGTHEQFF
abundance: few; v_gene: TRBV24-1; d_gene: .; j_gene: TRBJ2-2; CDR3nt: TGTGCCACCAGTGATTTCCGGGGGACGAACACCGGGGAGCTGTTTTTT; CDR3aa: CATSDFRGTNTGELFF
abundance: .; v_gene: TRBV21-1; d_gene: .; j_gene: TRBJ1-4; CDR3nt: TGTGCCAGCCCAAAGAGGTGTGATGAAAAACTGTTTTTT; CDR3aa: CASPKRCDEKLFF
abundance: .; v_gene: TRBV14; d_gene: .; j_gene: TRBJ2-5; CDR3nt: TGTGCCAGCAGCCCAATAATCCCCAGTAAAGAGACCCAGTACTTC; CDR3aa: CASSPIIPSKETQYF
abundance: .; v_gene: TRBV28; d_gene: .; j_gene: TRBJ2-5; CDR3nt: TGTGCCAGCAGTCCTGGAGTCACGGGTACTAGAGAGACCCAGTACTTC; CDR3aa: CASSPGVTGTRETQYF
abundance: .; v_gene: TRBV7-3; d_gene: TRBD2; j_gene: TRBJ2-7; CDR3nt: TGTGCCAGCAGCCCGGGTAGCGGGAGTAGCGAGCAGTACTTC; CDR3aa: CASSPGSGSSEQYF
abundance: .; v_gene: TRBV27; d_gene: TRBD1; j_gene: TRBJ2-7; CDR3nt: TGTGCCAGCAGTAGAATCGGGACAGCCTACGAGCAGTACTTC; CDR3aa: CASSRIGTAYEQYF
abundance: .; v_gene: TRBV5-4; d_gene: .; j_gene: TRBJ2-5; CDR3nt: TGTGCCAGCAGCTTTGGACAGTTCCAAGAGACCCAGTACTTC; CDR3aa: CASSFGQFQETQYF
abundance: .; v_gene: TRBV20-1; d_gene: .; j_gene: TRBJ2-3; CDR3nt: TGCAGTGCTAGTTCCGGTCTGAGAAGCACAGATACGCAGTATTTT; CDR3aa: CSASSGLRSTDTQYF
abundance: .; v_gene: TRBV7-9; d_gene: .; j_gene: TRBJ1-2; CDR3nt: TGTGCCAGCAGCTCACGCCAGGCCTATGGCTACACCTTC; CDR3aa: CASSSRQAYGYTF
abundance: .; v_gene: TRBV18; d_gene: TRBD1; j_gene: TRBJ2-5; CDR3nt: TGTGCCAGCTCACCGTCGGACAGGGGAAGTGAGACCCAGTACTTC; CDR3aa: CASSPSDRGSETQYF
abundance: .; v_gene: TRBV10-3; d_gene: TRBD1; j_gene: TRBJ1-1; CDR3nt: TGTGCCATCAGTGAGTCGAGGGGGACAGGGAAGGCTTTCTTT; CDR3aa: CAISESRGTGKAFF
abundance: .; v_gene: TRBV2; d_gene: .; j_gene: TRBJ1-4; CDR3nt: TGTGCCAGCAGATTGGACAGCCCTAATGAAAAACTGTTTTTT; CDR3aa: CASRLDSPNEKLFF
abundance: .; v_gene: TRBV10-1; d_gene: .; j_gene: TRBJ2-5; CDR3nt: TGCGCCAGCAGTGAGTCGTATGGACAGAACTACCAAGAGACCCAGTACTTC; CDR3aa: CASSESYGQNYQETQYF
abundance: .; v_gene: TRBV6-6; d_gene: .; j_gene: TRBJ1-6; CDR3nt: TGTGCCAGCAGTTACGGGGGCCCCTATAATTCACCCCTCCACTTT; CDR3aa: CASSYGGPYNSPLHF
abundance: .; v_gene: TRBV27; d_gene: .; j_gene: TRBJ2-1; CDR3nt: TGTGCCAGCAGTTTATCAGAGCGGTCCTACAATGAGCAGTTCTTC; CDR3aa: CASSLSERSYNEQFF
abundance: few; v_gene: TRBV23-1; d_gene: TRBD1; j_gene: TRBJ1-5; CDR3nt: TGCGCCAGCAGTCAATTACGGGGATCCAGGGGGCCTATCGGCAATCAGCCCCAGCATTTT; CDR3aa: CASSQLRGSRGPIGNQPQHF
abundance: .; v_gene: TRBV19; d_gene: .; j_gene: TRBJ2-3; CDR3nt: TGTGCCAGTAGTACGTGGAGCCGTGTCAGCACAGATACGCAGTATTTT; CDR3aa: CASSTWSRVSTDTQYF
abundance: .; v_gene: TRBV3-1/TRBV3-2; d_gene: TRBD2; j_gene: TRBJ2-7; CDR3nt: TGTGCCAGCAGCCACCCTCTACTAGCGGGAGGGCCTCGGGAGCAGTACTTC; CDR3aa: CASSHPLLAGGPREQYF
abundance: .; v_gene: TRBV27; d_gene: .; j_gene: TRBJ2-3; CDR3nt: TGTGCCAGCAGTTTAGGGGGGGGCGCAGATACGCAGTATTTT; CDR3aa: CASSLGGGADTQYF
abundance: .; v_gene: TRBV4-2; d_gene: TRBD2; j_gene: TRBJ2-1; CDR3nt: TGTGCCAGCAGCCAACGACTAGCGGGTAATACCTACTACAATGAGCAGTTCTTC; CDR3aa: CASSQRLAGNTYYNEQFF
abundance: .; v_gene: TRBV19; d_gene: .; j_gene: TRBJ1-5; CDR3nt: TGTGCCAGTAGTATACTCAATCAGCCCCAGCATTTT; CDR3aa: CASSILNQPQHF
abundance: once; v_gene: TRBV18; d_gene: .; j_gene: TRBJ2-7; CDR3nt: TGTGCCAGCTCACCGCGCATTTCCGGGACTGCCTACGAGCAGTACTTC; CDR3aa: CASSPRISGTAYEQYF
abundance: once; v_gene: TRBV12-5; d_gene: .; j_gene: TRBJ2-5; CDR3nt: TGTGCTAGTGGTTTGCACATGGAGACCCAGTACTTC; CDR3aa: CASGLHMETQYF
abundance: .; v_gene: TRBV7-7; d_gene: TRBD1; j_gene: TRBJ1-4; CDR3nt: TGTGCCAGCAGCCAGGGGGACAGCTCCTATGAAAAACTGTTTTTT; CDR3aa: CASSQGDSSYEKLFF
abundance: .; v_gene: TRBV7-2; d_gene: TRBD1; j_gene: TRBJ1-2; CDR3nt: TGTGCCAGCAGCTTAGGGACAGGGGCGCGCTATGGCTACACCTTC; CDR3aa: CASSLGTGARYGYTF
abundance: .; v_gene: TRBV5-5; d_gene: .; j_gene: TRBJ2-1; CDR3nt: TGTGCCAGCAGCGTGTCAGGGGTTTTAGATACTGAGCAGTTCTTC; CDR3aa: CASSVSGVLDTEQFF
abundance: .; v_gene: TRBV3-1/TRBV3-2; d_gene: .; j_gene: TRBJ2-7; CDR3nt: TGTGCCAGCAAAAGGGCGGGGGACACCTACGAGCAGTACTTC; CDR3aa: CASKRAGDTYEQYF
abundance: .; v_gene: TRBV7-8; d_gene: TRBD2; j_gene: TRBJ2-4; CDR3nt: TGTGCCAGCAGCTTTGTTGGTACCGGGACTAGCGGGAGGTGGGCCAAAAACATTCAGTACTTC; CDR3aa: CASSFVGTGTSGRWAKNIQYF
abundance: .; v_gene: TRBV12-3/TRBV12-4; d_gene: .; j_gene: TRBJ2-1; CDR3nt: TGTGCCAGCAGTTTAAGGACAGTCAATGAGCAGTTCTTC; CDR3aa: CASSLRTVNEQFF
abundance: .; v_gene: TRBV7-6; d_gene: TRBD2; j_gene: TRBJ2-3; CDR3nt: TGTGCCAGCAGCTTAGGAGGGCTAGCGGGATACACAGATACGCAGTATTTT; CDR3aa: CASSLGGLAGYTDTQYF
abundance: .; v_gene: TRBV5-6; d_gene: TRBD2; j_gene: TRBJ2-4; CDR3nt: TGTGCCAGCAGCAATAGCGGGGTGGGAAACATTCAGTACTTC; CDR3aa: CASSNSGVGNIQYF
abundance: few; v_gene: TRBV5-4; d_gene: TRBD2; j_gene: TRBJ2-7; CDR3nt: TGTGCCAGCAGCTTCGCGGGAGGGCCCAACGAGCAGTACTTC; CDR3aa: CASSFAGGPNEQYF
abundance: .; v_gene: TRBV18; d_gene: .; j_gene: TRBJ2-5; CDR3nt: TGTGCCAGCCGTAAAGGAGGCCAGCAAGAGACCCAGTACTTC; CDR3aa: CASRKGGQQETQYF
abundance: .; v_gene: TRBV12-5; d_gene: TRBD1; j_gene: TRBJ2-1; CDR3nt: TGTGCTAGTGGAATGGGACAGAGCTCCTACAATGAGCAGTTCTTC; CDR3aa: CASGMGQSSYNEQFF
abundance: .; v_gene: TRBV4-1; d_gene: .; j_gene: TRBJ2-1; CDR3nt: TGCGCCAGCAGCCAAGAACAGGGCACCTACAATGAGCAGTTCTTC; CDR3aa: CASSQEQGTYNEQFF